The clone carrying this T cell receptor (beta chain) has a handful of counts. The antigen remains undetermined. The V gene lost 7 bases and the J gene lost 11 bases, with 20 bases spanning the gap. Germline CDR1 is SNHLY and CDR2 is FYNNEI. This CDR3 contains 13 residues. These data are taken from a study of beta chain features in type 1 diabetes. General study points: The analysis here could not establish whether HLA type shapes TCRB rearrangement. Moderately but significantly shorter TCRB CDR3s were found in Type 1 diabetes patients in all four CD4+ subsets. Compared with healthy donors, patients appeared to share more similar naive, central memory and regulatory TCRB repertoires.

Purity exceeding 95% was reached by all sorted populations. The sequenced template was cDNA made from the entire isolated RNA. The repertoire was sequenced with immunoSEQ multiplex PCR; TCRdb's copy has only in-frame clones and lacks some. This table has a few hundred thousand clones, roughly 12% appearing once. The sequencing input was naive CD4+ T cells from blood. This TCR was sampled from a woman aged 18-30 years with type 1 diabetes. The V gene is TRBV2, the J gene TRBJ1-2, with D perhaps TRBD1 (5 bases). CDR3 nucleotides: TGTGCCAGCACAGGAGAGACAGTATCTGGTTACACCTTC. Translated, it gives CASTGETVSGYTF.